This entry features one T cell receptor (beta chain) sequence. The protocol was immunoSEQ multiplex PCR, while the TCRdb copy is restricted to in-frame clones and leaves out a portion. The sample carries under 250,000 clones, approximately 82% recorded once. With V trimmed by 0 bases and J by 4 bases, 5 bases remained unmatched. Germline loops: CDR1 SGHTS, CDR2 YDEGEE. This CDR3 spans 15 amino acids. These data are taken from a study of blood T cell repertoires in COVID-19. About the research overall: T cells, B-cell-depleted T cells, or PBMCs supplied cDNA or gDNA.

The V and J genes are TRBV5-8 and TRBJ2-7; 9 positions agree with TRBD1. Input material: peripheral blood. The TCR originated in a human donor in a cohort sampled during active COVID-19. The CDR3 reads CASSLGGTGRYEQYF. DNA of the CDR3: TGTGCCAGCAGCTTGGGCGGGACAGGGCGGTACGAGCAGTACTTC.